This T cell receptor (beta chain) was found in a study of blood T cells in healthy people across ages. Trimming shortened V by 5 bases and J by 6 bases, and 16 bases separated the two germline ends. The CDR3 has 15 residues. It was with a sample-barcoded 5' primer and a J-beta primer mix that a second PCR of about 6 to 11 cycles was run. Carrying 12 random nucleotides, a template-switch adaptor labeled each individual cDNA molecule. Using its own MiXCR run on the 5' RACE reads, TCRdb lists one record per CDR3 protein. The sample comprises hundreds of thousands of distinct CDR3 sequences, roughly 48% of which are singletons, and roughly 13% rests with the top ten.

This TCR derives from a man aged 30 to 45 in good health. Material: blood. V is TRBV12-3 or TRBV12-4 and J is TRBJ1-4; TRBD1 might be the D (6 bases). CDR3 residues: CASSGTGSIYEKLFF. CDR3 nucleotide sequence: TGTGCCAGCAGTGGAACAGGGAGCATTTATGAAAAACTGTTTTTT.